Presented here are 12 T cell receptor beta chains from one specimen sequenced in a study of T cells in Graves' hyperthyroidism and ophthalmopathy. Researchers amplified the TCR beta CDR3 regions from RNA transcripts. The HTBI primer set served for first-round RT-PCR of the TCR CDR3. TCRdb called the multiplex PCR reads again in MiXCR, with one record for every CDR3 protein. Among about 560,000 distinct CDR3 sequences listed, about 15% were seen once. The sample consisted of blood. Receptors were obtained from a woman in her thirties or forties with Graves' hyperthyroidism.

This chain connects TRBV10-2 to TRBJ2-5; 13 nucleotides line up with TRBD2. The germline gives CDR1 WSHSY, CDR2 SAAADI. The CDR3 has 15 residues. V lost 6 bases to trimming and J lost 7 bases; unmatched junction nucleotides: 8. CDR3 protein: CASRGTSGVLGTQYF. CDR3 nucleotide sequence: TGCGCCAGCAGGGGGACTAGCGGGGTGCTAGGGACCCAGTACTTC.

The rearrangement uses TRBV7-9 and TRBJ1-3; D is unresolved. The V and J ends lost 5 bases and 8 bases respectively, with 19 bases between them. The CDR3 contains 15 residues. Germline V CDR1 and CDR2: SEHNR, FQNEAQ (reference sequence). The CDR3 here is CASSEGSSLRDTIYF. The CDR3 DNA reads as TGTGCCAGCAGCGAAGGGTCCTCGCTTCGGGACACCATATATTTT.

In this sample, this clonotype turned up many times. This chain joins TRBV20-1 and TRBJ2-1, with D perhaps matching TRBD2 (6 bases). Trimming left V 0 bases short and J 1 base short, with 19 bases between. The CDR3 length is 18 residues. The germline gives CDR1 DFQATT, CDR2 SNEGSKA (reference sequence). This CDR3 is CSARDHQRAGGSYNEQFF. CDR3 DNA: TGCAGTGCTAGAGATCACCAGCGGGCGGGCGGGTCCTACAATGAGCAGTTCTTC.

Here the CDR3 reads CASSSWTVYGYTF. The CDR3 nucleotides are TGTGCCAGCAGCTCCTGGACGGTCTATGGCTACACCTTC. The chain couples TRBV7-9 to TRBJ1-2; D gene unclear. Germline V gene lookup returns CDR1 SEHNR and CDR2 FQNEAQ (reference sequence). V shed 4 bases and J shed 4 bases, with 10 bases lying between them. The CDR3 runs to 13 residues.

This clonotype has a handful of counts. This may be a read error, as it is one base from a much larger clone. The chain carries TRBV7-9 and TRBJ2-1; TRBD2 agrees at 13 bases. CDR1 and CDR2 (germline): SEHNR, FQNEAQ (reference sequence). This CDR3 region has 16 residues. The CDR3 sequence: CASSLVGTSGNNEQSF. The CDR3 nucleotides are TGTGCCAGCAGCTTAGTGGGGACTAGCGGGAACAATGAGCAGTCCTTC.

This clonotype was recorded at least ten times. The chain joins TRBV20-1 to TRBJ2-3; D unclear. Germline values: CDR1 DFQATT, CDR2 SNEGSKA (reference sequence). This CDR3 is 11 amino acids long. Between the trimmed V and J ends, which lost 6 bases and 6 bases, there was a span of 10 bases. CDR3 in amino acids: CSASDGDTQYF. CDR3 sequence (DNA): TGCAGTGCCTCGGACGGGGATACGCAGTATTTT.

At least ten counts were recorded for this clonotype. This chain links TRBV12-3 or TRBV12-4 with TRBJ1-3; D remains unclear. This CDR3 has 16 residues. V was pared by 6 bases and J by 0 bases, with 15 bases between. CDR3 DNA: TGTGCCAGCAGACCTCAGGTTGTGGCCTCTGGAAACACCATATATTTT. Its translation: CASRPQVVASGNTIYF.

The sample holds a few counts of this clonotype. V and J are TRBV5-6 and TRBJ1-6; a weak D match, TRBD1 (6 bases). This CDR3 comprises 19 residues. Trimming stripped 2 bases from V and 5 bases from J, with 23 bases between. Germline CDR1 SGHDT, CDR2 YYEEEE. The CDR3 region has the DNA TGTGCCAGCAGCTTTACCATTTTACGGGACACCCGGAATAATTCACCCCTCCACTTT. Protein: CASSFTILRDTRNNSPLHF.

This clonotype was picked up many times. The gene calls are TRBV28 and TRBJ1-2; TRBD1 aligns across 9 bases. Germline V lookup: CDR1 MDHEN, CDR2 SYDVKM. V trimming: 6 bases; J trimming: 8 bases; junction bases outside the gene matches: 10. This CDR3 comprises 14 residues. CDR3 bases: TGTGCCAGCAGGACCCCGAGGACAGGGGACGGCTACACCTTC. It translates to CASRTPRTGDGYTF.

This clonotype was seen a few times. The chain uses TRBV10-1 and TRBJ2-1, with 8 bases matching TRBD1. V lost 6 bases and J lost 8; bases outside the gene matches: 3. This CDR3 contains 12 residues. Looked up from germline, CDR1 is WNHNN and CDR2 is SYGVQD (reference sequence). CDR3 DNA sequence: TGCGCCAGCAGAGGACAGGGCTATGAGCAGTTCTTC. It specifies CASRGQGYEQFF.

This clonotype was counted at least ten times. The chain recombines TRBV24-1 with TRBJ2-1, with D hard to call. The V gene lost 6 bases and the J gene lost 4 bases, with 9 bases spanning the gap. The CDR3 loop spans 13 amino acids. Germline lookup yields CDR1 KGHDR and CDR2 SFDVKD. Written as DNA, the CDR3 is TGTGCCACCAGTTTATCAGCGTACAATGAGCAGTTCTTC. Amino acid sequence: CATSLSAYNEQFF.

The sample holds many counts of this clonotype. The J gene is TRBJ2-5, the V gene TRBV7-2, with D possibly called TRBD1 or TRBD2 (6 bases each). This CDR3 region has 15 residues. The ends were cut back, 5 bases at V and 2 bases at J, with 15 bases in the middle. Germline-derived CDR1 and CDR2 are SGHTA and FQGNSA. The CDR3 nucleotides read TGTGCCAGCAGCATAAATACAGGGACTCAAGAGACCCAGTACTTC. Translating it yields CASSINTGTQETQYF. The whole variable domain, filled in from reference TRBV7-2 and TRBJ2-5, reads GAGVSQSPSNKVTEKGKDVELRCDPISGHTALYWYRQSLGQGLEFLIYFQGNSAPDKSGLPSDRFSAERTGGSVSTLTIQRTQQEDSAVYLCASSINTGTQETQYFGPGTRLLVL.